The next 32 T cell receptor beta chains were all read from a single sample in a study of cytomegalovirus exposure and HLA in healthy donors. The PCR employed 60 Vbeta primers together with 13 Jbeta primers. Only in-frame clones appear in the TCRdb table, and some are missing; sequencing was by immunoSEQ multiplex PCR. Here the sample spans around 120,000 clones, 70% to 85% being singletons. The specimen was PBMCs. Every receptor here comes from a boy aged 5-17 years in good health and CMV-seronegative.

V gene TRBV6-6 combines with J gene TRBJ2-1; TRBD2 matches 7 bases. This CDR3 spans 15 amino acids. V lost 4 bases, J lost 1 base, and 4 bases stayed unmatched. Germline V gene sequence: CDR1 MNHNY, CDR2 SVGAGI (reference sequence). In DNA, the CDR3 is TGTGCCAGCAGTTTCGAAGCGGGATCCTACAATGAGCAGTTCTTC. It translates to CASSFEAGSYNEQFF.

The chain is built from TRBV27 and TRBJ1-1; D is perhaps TRBD1 (5 bases). The germline V gene has CDR1 MNHEY and CDR2 SMNVEV (reference sequence). The CDR3 consists of 16 residues. The V gene lost 1 base and the J gene lost 4 bases, with 16 bases spanning the gap. In DNA, the CDR3 is TGTGCCAGCAGTTTATTAACCACCCTCGGGGGCACTGAAGCTTTCTTT. Its protein product is CASSLLTTLGGTEAFF.

The chain employs TRBV7-2 and TRBJ2-6; no reliable D call. The CDR3 totals 15 residues. Germline CDR1 and CDR2: SGHTA and FQGNSA. The V and J ends lost 1 base and 0 bases respectively, with 4 bases between them. The CDR3 loop reads CASSLGGSGANVLTF. The CDR3, as DNA: TGTGCCAGCAGCTTAGGAGGCTCTGGGGCCAACGTCCTGACTTTC.

The chain recombines TRBV10-3 with TRBJ2-7, with 7 bases identical to TRBD2. Germline CDR1 and CDR2: ENHRY and SYGVKD. V was pared by 4 bases and J by 7 bases, with 10 bases of the junction left unmatched. This CDR3 has 14 residues. The CDR3 DNA reads TGTGCCATCAGTGGGGGGGAGGGGAGGAGGGAGCAGTACTTC. It yields the protein CAISGGEGRREQYF.

This rearrangement joins TRBV4-3 to TRBJ2-7; D is possibly TRBD1 (6 bases). V was shortened by 0 bases and J by 2 bases, with 11 bases between the two germline ends. Germline assignment: CDR1 LGHNA and CDR2 YSLEER. CDR3 size: 15 residues. The CDR3 region is CASSQDDRNPYEQYF. CDR3 coding DNA: TGCGCCAGCAGCCAAGATGACAGGAACCCCTACGAGCAGTACTTC.

The chain carries TRBV6-5 and TRBJ2-4; 7 nucleotides agree with TRBD1. From germline, CDR1 is MNHEY and CDR2 SVGAGI. This CDR3 is 13 amino acids long. V shed 6 bases and J 7 bases; nucleotides not matched to a gene: 6. The CDR3 protein is CASSSGGWNIQYF. CDR3 nucleotide sequence: TGTGCCAGCAGCTCAGGGGGATGGAACATTCAGTACTTC.

V gene TRBV4-3 combines with J gene TRBJ1-4; TRBD1 aligns across 7 bases. This CDR3 comprises 15 residues. The V gene's germline CDR1 is LGHNA and CDR2 YSLEER. V gave up 0 bases and J gave up 8 bases; unmatched junction bases: 6. CDR3 loop: CASSQEPGQMEKLFF. The CDR3 nucleotides are TGCGCCAGCAGCCAAGAGCCGGGACAGATGGAAAAACTGTTTTTT.

This clone was seen a few times. V is TRBV10-3 and J is TRBJ1-2; 10 bases agree with TRBD1. This CDR3 has 15 amino acids. Germline CDR1 ENHRY, CDR2 SYGVKD. Trimming cost V 4 bases and J 3 bases; bases outside gene matches: 5. The CDR3 loop is CAISGGTGDYYGYTF. The CDR3 coding sequence is TGTGCCATCAGTGGGGGGACAGGGGATTACTATGGCTACACCTTC.

This rearrangement joins TRBV7-3 to TRBJ2-6; TRBD2 is a possible D gene (6 bases). The CDR3 is 17 residues long. Germline CDR1 is SGHTA and CDR2 is FQGTGA. V was clipped by 5 bases and J by 0 bases, with 14 bases between them. CDR3 sequence (DNA): TGTGCCAGCAGCCTACCGGGACTGGTCTCTGGGGCCAACGTCCTGACTTTC. Translating gives CASSLPGLVSGANVLTF.

This chain links TRBV9 with TRBJ1-1, with a possible D match to TRBD1 (6 bases). V was clipped by 0 bases and J by 3 bases, with 15 bases between them. Germline loops: CDR1 SGDLS, CDR2 YYNGEE. The length of the CDR3 is 16 residues. CDR3 coding DNA: TGTGCCAGCAGCGTAGGTCTTCGGGGGGCGGACACTGAAGCTTTCTTT. Amino acid sequence: CASSVGLRGADTEAFF.

This clone was detected only a few times. J is TRBJ2-7 and V is TRBV4-1; perhaps TRBD1 as D (5 bases). Deletions cut 0 bases from V and 2 bases from J, with 14 bases between. CDR1 MGHRA and CDR2 YSYEKL come from the germline V gene. This CDR3 has 16 amino acids. This chain's CDR3 is CASSQESQGETYEQYF. The CDR3 DNA reads as TGCGCCAGCAGCCAAGAATCGCAGGGTGAAACCTACGAGCAGTACTTC.

In its sample, this clone was seen once. The gene calls are TRBV19 and TRBJ2-1, with D possibly TRBD1 on 6 matching bases. The V gene's germline CDR1 is LNHDA and CDR2 SQIVND (reference sequence). Trimming cost V 1 base and J 1 base, with 11 bases left between them. The CDR3 contains 16 residues. The CDR3 DNA is TGTGCCAGTAGTATAGTTGGGGGCCGATCCTACAATGAGCAGTTCTTC. Amino acids: CASSIVGGRSYNEQFF.

V and J are TRBV2 and TRBJ2-5; D perhaps matches TRBD2 (5 bases). Germline V CDR1 and CDR2: SNHLY, FYNNEI. This CDR3 contains 12 residues. V shed 6 bases and J shed 5 bases, with 10 bases lying between them. The CDR3: CASRGDMETQYF. The CDR3 bases are TGTGCCAGCAGGGGAGATATGGAGACCCAGTACTTC.

The V gene is TRBV7-3, the J gene TRBJ1-1; TRBD1 is a possible D gene (6 bases). CDR1 is SGHTA and CDR2 is FQGTGA in the germline V gene. V gave up 2 bases and J gave up 1 base, with 11 bases separating them. The CDR3 runs to 15 residues. The CDR3 region is CASSLAGATNTEAFF. In DNA, the CDR3 is TGTGCCAGCAGCTTAGCGGGGGCAACGAACACTGAAGCTTTCTTT. The full variable domain, with the rest looked up from reference TRBV7-3 and TRBJ1-1, is GAGVSQTPSNKVTEKGKYVELRCDPISGHTALYWYRQSLGQGPEFLIYFQGTGAADDSGLPNDRFFAVRPEGSVSTLKIQRTERGDSAVYLCASSLAGATNTEAFFGQGTRLTVV.

The rearrangement joins TRBV5-1 to TRBJ2-1, with 8 bases lining up with TRBD1. Per the germline V gene, CDR1 is SGHRS and CDR2 is YFSETQ. Trimming cost V 4 bases and J 0 bases; bases outside gene matches: 12. CDR3 length: 18 amino acids. CDR3 protein: CASSLYTGGMGSYNEQFF. In nucleotides, the CDR3 is TGCGCCAGCAGCCTCTACACAGGGGGTATGGGCTCCTACAATGAGCAGTTCTTC.

The chain joins TRBV5-6 to TRBJ2-5; weak D call: TRBD2 (5 bases). Trimming cost V 3 bases and J 1 base, with 16 bases left between them. The CDR3 covers 16 residues. Germline CDR1 is SGHDT and CDR2 is YYEEEE. The CDR3 DNA sequence: TGTGCCAGCAGCTCCCTAGGAGAGGGCTCCCAAGAGACCCAGTACTTC. This encodes CASSSLGEGSQETQYF.

Only a few counts were recorded for this clone. The chain uses TRBV5-6 and TRBJ2-6; unclear D gene. CDR1 and CDR2 from the germline V gene are SGHDT and YYEEEE. Trimming removed 4 bases at V and 0 bases at J, with 11 bases between. This CDR3 has 16 amino acids. The CDR3 DNA reads TGTGCCAGCAGCACTCTACTGAGCTCTGGGGCCAACGTCCTGACTTTC. Residues: CASSTLLSSGANVLTF.

V is TRBV7-9 and J is TRBJ1-2; tentatively, D is TRBD1 (5 bases). Trimming left V 7 bases short and J 4 bases short, with 19 bases between. CDR1 SEHNR and CDR2 FQNEAQ come from the germline V gene (reference sequence). The length of the CDR3 is 15 residues. CDR3 in DNA: TGTGCCAGCATCCCTCGAGAGTCGGGGGGCTATGGCTACACCTTC. It yields the protein CASIPRESGGYGYTF.

The count of this clone is one. This chain connects TRBV7-9 to TRBJ1-2; TRBD1 matches at 11 bases. The length of the CDR3 is 17 residues. V trimming: 5 bases; J trimming: 1 base; junction bases outside the gene matches: 9. Germline CDR1 SEHNR, CDR2 FQNEAQ (reference sequence). CDR3 protein: CASSARDRGDFNYGYTF. The CDR3 DNA is TGTGCCAGCAGCGCCCGGGACAGGGGGGATTTTAACTATGGCTACACCTTC.

V and J are TRBV6-1 and TRBJ2-2, with TRBD2 as a possible D gene (6 bases). CDR3 length: 14 residues. The germline gives CDR1 MNHNS, CDR2 SASEGT. V was clipped by 8 bases and J by 2 bases, with 12 bases between them. The CDR3 DNA reads TGTGCCAGCGTTCCGGGACTCAACACCGGGGAGCTGTTTTTT. It codes for CASVPGLNTGELFF.

CDR3 coding DNA: TGTGCCAGTACAGGGGGCATCCTTTCACACACTGAAGCTTTCTTT. Translation: CASTGGILSHTEAFF. This chain uses TRBV10-3 with TRBJ1-1; 9 nucleotides align to TRBD1. This CDR3 has 15 amino acids. The V segment lost 10 bases and the J segment 3 bases; nucleotides outside the gene matches: 12. CDR1 and CDR2 (germline): ENHRY, SYGVKD.

The rearrangement uses TRBV15 and TRBJ1-5, with D maybe TRBD1 (6 bases). The ends were cut back, 1 base at V and 4 bases at J, with 11 bases in the middle. CDR3 length equals 15 residues. Germline CDR1 and CDR2: LNHNV and YYDKDF (reference sequence). For the CDR3, the DNA is TGTGCCACCAGCAGAGGAGGGACACCTAATCAGCCCCAGCATTTT. As protein: CATSRGGTPNQPQHF.

This rearrangement joins TRBV6-1 to TRBJ2-5; 12 bases line up with TRBD2. Germline values: CDR1 MNHNS, CDR2 SASEGT. There are 16 residues in the CDR3. The ends lost 2 bases at V and 4 bases at J; junction bases unmatched: 5. Here the CDR3 reads CASSEFASGGAETQYF. The DNA for the CDR3 is TGTGCCAGCAGTGAATTTGCTAGCGGGGGGGCAGAGACCCAGTACTTC.

The chain uses TRBV4-3 and TRBJ2-1, with D hard to call. The CDR3 totals 16 residues. V dropped 0 bases and J dropped 8 bases, with 17 bases sitting between them. Germline loops: CDR1 LGHNA, CDR2 YSLEER. The DNA of the CDR3 is TGCGCCAGCAGCCAAGACCTCTCGTTCGGGTCGGATGAGCAGTTCTTC. Its protein product is CASSQDLSFGSDEQFF.

The CDR3 DNA is TGTGCCATCGGGGGCGGACAACAAGAGACCCAGTACTTC. Its protein is CAIGGGQQETQYF. The rearrangement links TRBV10-3 to TRBJ2-5; tentatively, D is TRBD1 (6 bases). Trimming removed 8 bases at V and 2 bases at J, with 12 bases between. The CDR3 consists of 13 residues. Germline CDR1 reads ENHRY; CDR2 reads SYGVKD.

In its sample, this clone was seen once. The CDR3 region has the DNA TGTGCCAGCAGCCAAGGACTAGCGGGGGTCTATGAGCAGTTCTTC. This gives the protein CASSQGLAGVYEQFF. V is TRBV4-2 and J is TRBJ2-1, with 12 bases fitting TRBD2. The CDR3 runs to 15 residues. Germline values: CDR1 LGHNA, CDR2 YNFKEQ. With V trimmed by 1 base and J by 8 bases, 3 bases remained unmatched.

The chain is built from TRBV11-2 and TRBJ1-5, with TRBD1 matching over 7 bases. With V trimmed by 1 base and J by 9 bases, 6 bases remained unmatched. The CDR3 spans 14 residues. CDR1 and CDR2 from the germline V gene are SGHAT and FQNNGV. The CDR3 is CASSLGQGFAPQHF. The CDR3 bases are TGTGCCAGCAGCTTAGGACAGGGCTTTGCGCCCCAGCATTTT.

This clone was observed a few times. The J gene is TRBJ1-2, the V gene TRBV5-1; TRBD1 matches 10 bases. Trimming at V came to 2 bases and at J to 3 bases, leaving 13 bases not matched to a gene. The V gene's germline CDR1 is SGHRS and CDR2 YFSETQ. This CDR3 spans 18 amino acids. The CDR3 bases are TGCGCCAGCAGCTTAGGTGGTCTGGGACAGGGGTCCGACTATGGCTACACCTTC. Translated, it gives CASSLGGLGQGSDYGYTF.

This clone was observed a single time. This CDR3 reads CASSQDIGDYGYTF. For the CDR3, the DNA is TGTGCCAGCAGCCAAGATATAGGGGACTATGGCTACACCTTC. This chain links TRBV14 with TRBJ1-2; D may be TRBD1 (5 bases). CDR1 and CDR2 from the germline V gene are SGHDN and FVKESK. Trimming shortened V by 0 bases and J by 3 bases, and 8 bases separated the two germline ends. The CDR3 runs to 14 residues.

This clone was seen more than once but under ten times. The rearrangement links TRBV6-1 to TRBJ1-6; D is perhaps TRBD1 (5 bases). In germline, CDR1 is MNHNS, CDR2 SASEGT. The V end lost 5 bases, the J end lost 8 bases, and 13 bases lay between the germline ends. The CDR3 is made up of 14 amino acids. CDR3 residues: CASSPRGGDSPLHF. DNA for the CDR3: TGTGCCAGCAGTCCCCGCGGGGGTGATTCACCCCTCCACTTT.

The chain couples TRBV4-3 to TRBJ2-1, with D maybe TRBD1 (6 bases). Deletions cut 1 base from V and 7 bases from J, with 14 bases between. The CDR3 is made up of 15 amino acids. The germline V gene encodes CDR1 LGHNA and CDR2 YSLEER. The CDR3 DNA follows: TGCGCCAGCAGCCAAGGAGAGGGGACATCAAATGAGCAGTTCTTC. Protein: CASSQGEGTSNEQFF.

The chain carries TRBV7-2 and TRBJ1-1; D not resolved. Per germline, CDR1 SGHTA and CDR2 FQGNSA. The CDR3 length is 13 residues. The germline V and J ends were trimmed by 4 bases and 4 bases, with 10 bases remaining between them. The CDR3 DNA sequence: TGTGCCAGCAGCTCCAGATCCGCCACTGAAGCTTTCTTT. Translating gives CASSSRSATEAFF.